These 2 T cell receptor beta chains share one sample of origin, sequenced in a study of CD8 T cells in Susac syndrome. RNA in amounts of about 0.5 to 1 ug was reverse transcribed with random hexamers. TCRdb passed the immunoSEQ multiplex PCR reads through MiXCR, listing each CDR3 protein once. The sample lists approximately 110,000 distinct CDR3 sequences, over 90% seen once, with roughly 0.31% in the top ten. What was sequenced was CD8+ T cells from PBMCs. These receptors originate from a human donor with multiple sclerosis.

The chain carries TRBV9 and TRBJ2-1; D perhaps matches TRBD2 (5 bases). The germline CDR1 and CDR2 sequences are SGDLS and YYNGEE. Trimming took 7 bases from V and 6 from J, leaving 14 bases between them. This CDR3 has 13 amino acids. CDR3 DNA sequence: TGTGCCAGCGCGGGCTCACCGGGCAATGAGCAGTTCTTC. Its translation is CASAGSPGNEQFF.

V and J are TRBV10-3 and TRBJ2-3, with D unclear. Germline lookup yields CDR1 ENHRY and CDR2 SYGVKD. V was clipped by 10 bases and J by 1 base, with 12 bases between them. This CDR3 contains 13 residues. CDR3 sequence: CATSVVGTDTQYF. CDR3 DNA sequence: TGTGCCACCTCGGTAGTCGGCACAGATACGCAGTATTTT.